The text below deals with one T cell receptor (beta chain). Per the original data handling: Amplification with reference gene primers provided the estimates of nucleated cell counts. Produced via immunoSEQ multiplex PCR; TCRdb's table is partial and in-frame only. From that table come the V and J calls and clone size; the DNA was used to work out D and trimming. The sample holds 350,000 to 550,000 clones, approximately 90% seen once. Germline V gene data show CDR1 as SGHTA and CDR2 as FQGNSA. After removal of 4 bases from V and 1 base from J, the junction contained 9 bases not matched to a gene. The CDR3 has 17 amino acids. The data are from a study of blood T cell repertoires in COVID-19. The wider study: Whether acute or convalescent, the COVID-19 samples came from the United States, Italy and Spain. PBMCs, B-cell-depleted T cells, or T cells provided the cDNA or gDNA that made up the material.

Sequencing was performed on peripheral blood. The sequence derives from a woman aged 30 to 39 with acute or convalescent COVID-19. V and J are TRBV7-2 and TRBJ2-7, with 11 bases that match TRBD2. Here the CDR3 DNA reads TGTGCCAGCAGCTCAAAACCCGGGACTAGCGGTTCCTACGAGCAGTACTTC. Translation: CASSSKPGTSGSYEQYF.